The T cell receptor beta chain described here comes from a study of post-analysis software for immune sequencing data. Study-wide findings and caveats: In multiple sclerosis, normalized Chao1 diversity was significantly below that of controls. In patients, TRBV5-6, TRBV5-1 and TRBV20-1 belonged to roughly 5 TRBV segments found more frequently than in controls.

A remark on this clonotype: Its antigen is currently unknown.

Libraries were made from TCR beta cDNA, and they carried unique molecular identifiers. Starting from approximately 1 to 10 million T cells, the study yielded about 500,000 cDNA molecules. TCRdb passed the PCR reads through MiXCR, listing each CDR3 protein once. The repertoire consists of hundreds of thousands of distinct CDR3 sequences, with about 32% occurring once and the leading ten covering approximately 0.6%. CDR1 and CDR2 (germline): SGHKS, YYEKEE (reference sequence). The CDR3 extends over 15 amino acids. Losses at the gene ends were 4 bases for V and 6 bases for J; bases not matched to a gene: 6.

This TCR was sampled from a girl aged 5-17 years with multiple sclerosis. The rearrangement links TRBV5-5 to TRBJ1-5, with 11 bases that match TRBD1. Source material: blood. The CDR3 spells CASSASGTGGQPQHF. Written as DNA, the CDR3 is TGTGCCAGCAGCGCTTCCGGGACAGGGGGTCAGCCCCAGCATTTT.